The entry below gives a single T cell receptor beta chain sequence along with its context. Per the authors' pipeline: From reference gene primer amplification, estimates of nucleated cell counts were derived. Profiled with immunoSEQ multiplex PCR; TCRdb holds only in-frame clones, not every one. That table supplies the V and J calls and clone size; D and trimming were determined from the DNA. The table includes about 170,000 clones, 70% to 90% detected once. These data belong to a study of blood T cell repertoires in COVID-19. With 7 bases removed from V and 1 base from J, the gap between germline ends came to 12 bases. Germline assignment: CDR1 MNHNY and CDR2 SVGAGI (reference sequence). The CDR3 has 14 residues.

The material sequenced was peripheral blood. This receptor was taken from a man in his forties who had recovered from COVID-19. The chain carries TRBV6-6 and TRBJ2-3; possibly TRBD1 for D (6 bases). The CDR3 here is CASNIRQGTDTQYF. CDR3 DNA sequence: TGTGCCAGCAATATTAGACAGGGCACAGATACGCAGTATTTT.